This T cell receptor beta chain is from a study of T-cell reconstitution after alpha-beta-depleted transplantation in children. Trimming took off 5 bases at V and 9 bases at J, with 17 bases between the two ends. This CDR3 has 14 amino acids. CDR1 and CDR2 (germline): MNHEY, SMNVEV (reference sequence). A TCRbeta library incorporating unique molecular identifiers was prepared. TCRdb processed the PCR reads anew with MiXCR; each CDR3 protein has one entry. The sample holds about 540,000 distinct CDR3 sequences, around 16% seen once. V usage is TRBV27 and J usage is TRBJ2-1, with D perhaps TRBD1 (6 bases). The TCR originated in a human donor who donated a stem cell graft to a child with acute lymphoblastic leukemia. The sample consisted of PBMCs from the stem cell graft donor, taken from the stem cell graft. The CDR3 sequence is CASSVQGMWVEQFF. The CDR3 DNA follows: TGTGCCAGCAGTGTACAGGGAATGTGGGTTGAGCAGTTCTTC.